A selection of T cell receptor beta chains follows, all from one sample in a study of Ad26.COV2.S vaccination and SARS-CoV-2 variants. Assay used: immunoSEQ multiplex PCR; TCRdb lists only in-frame clones, some missing. In the table there are 500,000 or so clones, roughly nine tenths of which are singletons. The source was peripheral blood, collected in a trial of Ad26.COV2.S vaccine versus placebo. All receptors derive from a person between 18 and 59 years old who received the Ad26.COV2.S COVID-19 vaccine or a placebo. Both conserved end residues are part of each CDR3. Each record gives: D gene, V gene, clone size, J gene, CDR3 protein, CDR3 DNA. The D gene is left open where the match is weak. Clone size appears in some rows only: once, few, many, or a class for an expanded clone.

NA,TRBV7-9,NA,TRBJ1-1,CASSSLSRATNTEAFF,TGTGCCAGCAGCTCCCTGTCGAGGGCCACGAACACTGAAGCTTTCTTT
NA,TRBV6-5,NA,TRBJ1-2,CATQRGLGSRYGYTF,TGTGCCACCCAACGAGGTTTAGGGTCTCGTTATGGCTACACCTTC
NA,TRBV27,NA,TRBJ1-5,CASSLTANQPQHF,TGTGCCAGCAGCCTGACAGCTAATCAGCCCCAGCATTTT
TRBD2,TRBV19,NA,TRBJ2-1,CASSPSGGSYNEQFF,TGTGCCAGTAGTCCTAGCGGGGGATCCTACAATGAGCAGTTCTTC
NA,TRBV7-8,NA,TRBJ1-2,CASSPREEGGGYTF,TGTGCCAGCAGCCCCCGGGAGGAGGGTGGTGGCTACACCTTC
TRBD1,TRBV7-6,NA,TRBJ1-3,CASSSTGGFGNTIYF,TGTGCCAGCAGCTCGACAGGGGGTTTTGGAAACACCATATATTTT
NA,TRBV19,NA,TRBJ2-2,CASTGGWVRNTGELFF,TGTGCCAGTACCGGGGGATGGGTGAGGAACACCGGGGAGCTGTTTTTT
NA,TRBV6-5,NA,TRBJ2-7,CASRVGVIGSYEQYF,TGTGCCAGCAGGGTCGGCGTTATTGGCTCCTACGAGCAGTACTTC
NA,TRBV15,NA,TRBJ1-1,CATSRAYHRNTEAFF,TGTGCCACCAGCAGGGCCTACCATAGGAACACTGAAGCTTTCTTT
NA,TRBV7-2,NA,TRBJ1-1,CASSLYAEAFF,TGTGCCAGCAGCTTATATGCTGAAGCTTTCTTT
NA,TRBV7-2,once,TRBJ1-3,CASSLGIHSGNTIYF,TGTGCCAGCAGTTTGGGGATTCACTCTGGAAACACCATATATTTT
TRBD2,TRBV4-3,NA,TRBJ2-7,CASSHARWVGLAGGKIYEQYF,TGCGCCAGCAGCCACGCCAGATGGGTGGGACTAGCGGGGGGGAAGATTTACGAGCAGTACTTC
NA,TRBV10-3,NA,TRBJ2-5,CAISDRPGVGETQYF,TGTGCCATCAGTGATCGACCGGGGGTAGGAGAGACCCAGTACTTC
NA,TRBV5-8,NA,TRBJ2-3,CASSLSLQSDTDTQYF,TGTGCCAGCAGCTTAAGTTTACAGTCAGACACAGATACGCAGTATTTT
NA,TRBV4-3,once,TRBJ2-1,CASSQAGVGHSSSGEQFF,TGCGCCAGCAGCCAAGCCGGGGTGGGACATTCATCATCCGGTGAGCAGTTCTTC
NA,TRBV12-3/TRBV12-4,NA,TRBJ2-1,CASSVLGWEQFF,TGTGCCAGCAGTGTCCTAGGATGGGAGCAGTTCTTC
NA,TRBV12-3/TRBV12-4,NA,TRBJ1-1,CASSTGPPAFF,TGTGCCAGCAGTACAGGCCCCCCAGCTTTCTTT
TRBD1,TRBV6-5,NA,TRBJ1-1,CASSSTGVLVAFF,TGTGCCAGCAGTTCGACAGGGGTACTTGTAGCTTTCTTT
TRBD2,TRBV9,NA,TRBJ2-3,CASSGKPGLATDTQYF,TGTGCCAGCAGCGGAAAACCGGGACTAGCGACAGATACGCAGTATTTT
NA,TRBV5-1,NA,TRBJ1-1,CASSLQGGQNTEAFF,TGCGCCAGCAGCTTGCAGGGCGGACAGAACACTGAAGCTTTCTTT
NA,TRBV10-3,NA,TRBJ2-5,CAITPDDRETQYF,TGTGCCATCACACCGGACGATCGGGAGACCCAGTACTTC
NA,TRBV4-3,NA,TRBJ2-5,CASSQFRGRETQYF,TGCGCCAGCAGCCAATTCCGGGGCCGGGAGACCCAGTACTTC
NA,TRBV5-1,once,TRBJ2-3,CASSSLTTSTDTQYF,TGCGCCAGCAGCTCCCTAACGACTAGCACAGATACGCAGTATTTT
TRBD2,TRBV9,NA,TRBJ2-7,CASSVGTSGGAEQYF,TGTGCCAGCAGCGTCGGGACTAGCGGGGGGGCCGAGCAGTACTTC
NA,TRBV5-1,NA,TRBJ2-3,CASSLAGTRGTDTQYF,TGCGCCAGCAGCTTGGCCGGGACCCGAGGGACAGATACGCAGTATTTT
NA,TRBV20-1,NA,TRBJ2-3,CSAFLADTQYF,TGCAGTGCCTTCCTGGCGGATACGCAGTATTTT
NA,TRBV5-1,few,TRBJ1-1,CASSLSMITEAFF,TGCGCCAGCAGCTTGTCGATGATCACTGAAGCTTTCTTT
TRBD1,TRBV28,NA,TRBJ2-2,CASRLTGEGGELFF,TGTGCCAGCAGGTTGACAGGGGAAGGCGGGGAGCTGTTTTTT
TRBD2,TRBV7-2,NA,TRBJ2-5,CASSLSLAGGGETQYF,TGTGCCAGCAGCTTATCACTAGCGGGGGGCGGGGAGACCCAGTACTTC
TRBD1,TRBV7-2,NA,TRBJ1-4,CASSYRGTNEKLFF,TGTGCCAGCAGTTACAGGGGTACCAATGAAAAACTGTTTTTT
NA,TRBV7-9,NA,TRBJ2-1,CASTDLRRRGYNEQFF,TGTGCCAGCACCGACCTTAGACGGCGGGGTTACAATGAGCAGTTCTTC
TRBD1,TRBV9,NA,TRBJ1-2,CASSPGQALYGYTF,TGTGCCAGCAGCCCAGGACAGGCTCTCTATGGCTACACCTTC
NA,TRBV20-1,NA,TRBJ1-2,CSANSNYGYTF,TGCAGTGCTAACAGTAACTATGGCTACACCTTC
NA,TRBV4-2,NA,TRBJ1-1,CASSQDQHRRNTEAFF,TGTGCCAGCAGCCAAGACCAGCACAGAAGGAACACTGAAGCTTTCTTT
NA,TRBV18,NA,TRBJ1-1,CASSPAGNTEAFF,TGTGCCAGCTCACCGGCCGGGAACACTGAAGCTTTCTTT